These 20 T cell receptor beta chains were all obtained from the same sample, sequenced in a study of CD8 T cells in ankylosing spondylitis. TCRdb used MiXCR to reprocess the 5' RACE reads, holding one entry per CDR3 protein. The sample holds approximately 200,000 distinct CDR3 sequences; roughly 13% are singletons and the top ten take about 10%. The material sequenced was blood, either unsorted or a sorted T cell fraction (not recorded which). These receptors originate from a female donor with ankylosing spondylitis or in good health (not recorded which).

The chain joins TRBV6-5 to TRBJ2-6; 9 nucleotides line up with TRBD1. Germline V lookup: CDR1 MNHEY, CDR2 SVGAGI. Germline trimming cut 4 bases from V and 0 bases from J; bases unmatched to any gene: 7. The CDR3 totals 18 residues. This chain's CDR3 is CASSSPGQGLSGANVLTF. The CDR3 region has the DNA TGTGCCAGCAGTTCTCCGGGACAGGGCCTCTCTGGGGCCAACGTCCTGACTTTC.

V is TRBV20-1 and J is TRBJ1-1, with D unresolved. Trimming stripped 5 bases from V and 0 bases from J, with 10 bases between. The CDR3 length is 13 residues. Germline CDR1 and CDR2: DFQATT and SNEGSKA (reference sequence). CDR3 region: CSAFSGMNTEAFF. The CDR3 DNA reads as TGCAGTGCTTTTTCGGGGATGAACACTGAAGCTTTCTTT.

The table lists this clonotype with a few counts. This sequence joins TRBV12-3 or TRBV12-4 and TRBJ1-5; 8 nucleotides agree with TRBD1. After removal of 6 bases from V and 5 bases from J, the junction contained 3 bases not matched to a gene. There are 13 residues in the CDR3. The CDR3 region has the DNA TGTGCCAGCAGGGTGACAGGGGATCAGCCCCAGCATTTT. As protein: CASRVTGDQPQHF.

As to this clonotype: A much larger clone sits a single nucleotide away, making a read error possible. The rearrangement joins TRBV20-1 to TRBJ2-1; 9 bases are shared with TRBD2. Germline trimming cut 4 bases from V and 4 bases from J; bases unmatched to any gene: 8. Germline V gives CDR1 DFQATT, CDR2 SNEGSKA (reference sequence). CDR3 size: 15 residues. The CDR3 DNA follows: TGCAGTGCTAAATTGTTAGCGGGAGCATACAATGAGCAGTTCTTC. Amino acids: CSAKLLAGAYNEQFF.

This clonotype occurred many times. This sequence joins TRBV5-1 and TRBJ2-1; 7 bases line up with TRBD2. Per germline, CDR1 SGHRS and CDR2 YFSETQ. The J segment lost 6 bases and the V segment lost 0 bases, leaving 9 bases of the junction unmatched. The CDR3 covers 16 residues. This CDR3 reads CASSLAPGTTVNEQFF. In DNA, the CDR3 is TGCGCCAGCAGCTTGGCCCCCGGGACTACCGTCAATGAGCAGTTCTTC.

This chain links TRBV20-1 with TRBJ1-1, with D perhaps TRBD1 (6 bases). This CDR3 is 13 amino acids long. Trimming removed 0 bases at V and 13 bases at J, with 18 bases between. Germline CDR1 and CDR2: DFQATT and SNEGSKA (reference sequence). CDR3 nucleotides: TGCAGTGCTAGAGACCGGGCGTGGGACATTGATTTCTTT. Encoded protein: CSARDRAWDIDFF.

This clonotype was found many times. V and J are TRBV7-2 and TRBJ2-7; 8 positions match TRBD2. V shed 5 bases, J shed 3 bases, and the junction held 9 bases outside the gene matches. Germline values: CDR1 SGHTA, CDR2 FQGNSA. CDR3 length: 15 amino acids. CDR3 in amino acids: CASSPRGGRYYEQYF. In nucleotides, the CDR3 is TGTGCCAGCAGCCCGCGGGGCGGGAGGTACTACGAGCAGTACTTC.

The sample holds many counts of this clonotype. The chain couples TRBV5-4 to TRBJ2-2, with 10 bases that match TRBD2. The CDR3 is 17 residues long. V lost 0 bases to trimming and J lost 1 base; unmatched junction nucleotides: 3. Germline CDR1 and CDR2: SGHNT and YYREEE (reference sequence). The CDR3 nucleotides read TGTGCCAGCAGCTTGGAGCGGGAGGGCAGGAACACCGGGGAGCTGTTTTTT. Its protein is CASSLEREGRNTGELFF.

The chain employs TRBV29-1 and TRBJ2-1, with TRBD2 matching over 7 bases. The CDR3 consists of 17 residues. With 4 bases clipped from V and 0 bases from J, the junction kept 12 bases outside the gene matches. Germline V gene lookup returns CDR1 SQVTM and CDR2 ANQGSEA. For the CDR3, the DNA is TGCAGCGTTGGGGCAGGCGGGAGAGCCAGCTCCTACAATGAGCAGTTCTTC. Translation: CSVGAGGRASSYNEQFF.

This clonotype was found a few times. This sequence joins TRBV5-5 and TRBJ2-5; tentative D call: TRBD2 (5 bases). Trimming removed 3 bases at V and 5 bases at J, with 11 bases between. Germline loops: CDR1 SGHKS, CDR2 YYEKEE (reference sequence). The CDR3 has 13 residues. The CDR3 region is CASSWRTSETQYF. The CDR3 nucleotides read TGTGCCAGCAGCTGGCGGACTTCCGAGACCCAGTACTTC.

This clonotype showed up just a few times. The chain links TRBV7-2 to TRBJ1-1; TRBD1 is a possible D gene (6 bases). The CDR3 has 16 residues. Germline V gene data show CDR1 as SGHTA and CDR2 as FQGNSA. Trimming took off 3 bases at V and 5 bases at J, with 19 bases between the two ends. The CDR3 spells CASSFSGDVWRTEAFF. CDR3 in DNA: TGTGCCAGCAGCTTCTCAGGGGACGTTTGGCGGACTGAAGCTTTCTTT.

This clonotype was found many times. This chain connects TRBV14 to TRBJ2-1; 9 nucleotides agree with TRBD2. V shed 1 base and J 7 bases; nucleotides not matched to a gene: 2. The CDR3 extends over 14 amino acids. Germline loops: CDR1 SGHDN, CDR2 FVKESK. The CDR3 nucleotides are TGTGCCAGCAGCCAAGGCGGGAGGGGAAATGAGCAGTTCTTC. Amino acids: CASSQGGRGNEQFF.

This clonotype occurred a few times. One end of the junction fails to match germline, which may point to a read error. The V gene is TRBV6-5, the J gene TRBJ2-2; D is uncertain. CDR1 is MNHEY and CDR2 is SVGAGI in the germline V gene. CDR3 size: 14 residues. The DNA for the CDR3 is TGTGCCAGCAGTTACTCGACGAACCCCGGGGAGCTGTTTTTT. Protein: CASSYSTNPGELFF.

This clonotype has ten or more counts. V and J are TRBV15 and TRBJ1-5, with D possibly matching TRBD1 (6 bases). This CDR3 spans 12 amino acids. Germline CDR1 is LNHNV and CDR2 is YYDKDF (reference sequence). V lost 5 bases to trimming and J lost 6 bases, with 8 bases between them. The CDR3 region has the DNA TGTGCCACCAGCCGGGACACTCAGCCCCAGCATTTT. The encoded protein is CATSRDTQPQHF.

This clonotype occurred a few times. The J gene is TRBJ2-5, the V gene TRBV12-3 or TRBV12-4; the D gene is possibly TRBD2 (6 bases). The CDR3 sequence is 14 residues long. Trimming pared 7 bases from V and 5 bases from J, leaving 17 bases between. The CDR3 DNA sequence: TGTGCCAGCACCTCCAAGGGACTGCGGGAGACCCAGTACTTC. Translation: CASTSKGLRETQYF.

This clonotype came up many times. The chain joins TRBV24-1 to TRBJ1-2; a weak D match, TRBD1 (6 bases). CDR1 is KGHDR, CDR2 SFDVKD, per germline. This CDR3 is 13 amino acids long. V was cut by 4 bases and J by 8 bases, with 13 bases left in between. Written as DNA, the CDR3 is TGTGCCACCAGTGAGGGGGCATACGACGGCTACACCTTC. This sequence encodes CATSEGAYDGYTF.

The chain employs TRBV9 and TRBJ2-2; either TRBD1 or TRBD2 may fit D (7 bases each). This CDR3 has 15 amino acids. Germline CDR1 reads SGDLS; CDR2 reads YYNGEE. V was shortened by 4 bases and J by 2 bases, with 12 bases between the two germline ends. The CDR3 sequence is CASSQGGGNTGELFF. The CDR3 DNA reads TGTGCCAGCAGCCAGGGGGGGGGAAACACCGGGGAGCTGTTTTTT.

This clonotype occurred a few times. V and J are TRBV5-6 and TRBJ1-2; unclear D gene. Trimming removed 0 bases at V and 6 bases at J, with 9 bases between. Germline V gene data show CDR1 as SGHDT and CDR2 as YYEEEE. The length of the CDR3 is 13 residues. The chain's CDR3 is CASSLVSNNGYTF. Here the CDR3 DNA reads TGTGCCAGCAGCTTGGTGAGCAACAATGGCTACACCTTC.

This clonotype was seen ten or more times. Written as DNA, the CDR3 is TGCAGTGCTCCGGGACAGGGGTTTTTTGAGCAGTACTTC. Translation: CSAPGQGFFEQYF. V gene TRBV20-1 combines with J gene TRBJ2-7; 10 positions match TRBD1. The germline CDR1 and CDR2 sequences are DFQATT and SNEGSKA (reference sequence). This CDR3 spans 13 amino acids. Trimming cost V 5 bases and J 7 bases; bases outside gene matches: 8.

The gene calls are TRBV6-2 or TRBV6-3 and TRBJ1-2; tentatively, D is TRBD1 (6 bases). Trimming left V 8 bases short and J 2 bases short, with 9 bases between. The CDR3 runs 12 residues. Germline CDR1 is MNHEY and CDR2 is SVGEGT. The CDR3 loop is CASLGQNYGYTF. CDR3 sequence (DNA): TGTGCCAGCCTCGGACAGAACTATGGCTACACCTTC.